A single sample is the source of the 27 T cell receptor beta chains below, sequenced in a study of T cell responses to AZD1222 COVID-19 vaccine. Here immunoSEQ multiplex PCR was the method, and the copy in TCRdb shows in-frame clones only, minus some. The repertoire holds 150,000 to 200,000 clones, with around 93% as singletons. The material sequenced was peripheral blood, taken on day 0 of AZD1222 vaccination. The receptors were sampled from an adult in good health.

This clone appeared once. The CDR3 region has the DNA TGTGCCAGCAGCCAAGCCGACGAGCAGTACTTC. It is translated as CASSQADEQYF. This sequence joins TRBV4-2 and TRBJ2-7; D unresolved. This CDR3 spans 11 amino acids. V was clipped by 1 base and J by 5 bases, with 3 bases between them. Germline V CDR1 and CDR2: LGHNA, YNFKEQ.

The V call is TRBV6-5, the J call TRBJ1-5; D is ambiguous. There are 13 residues in the CDR3. Germline V gene lookup returns CDR1 MNHEY and CDR2 SVGAGI. The V and J ends lost 8 bases and 5 bases respectively, with 13 bases between them. The CDR3 sequence is CASGPRRDQPQHF. The CDR3, as DNA: TGTGCCAGCGGTCCCCGGAGAGATCAGCCCCAGCATTTT.

Only one count was recorded for this clone. The chain employs TRBV2 and TRBJ2-7; 12 bases align to TRBD2. The V gene end was trimmed by 6 bases and the J gene end by 2 bases; junction bases not matched to a gene: 2. The CDR3 is 14 amino acids. From germline, CDR1 is SNHLY and CDR2 FYNNEI. For the CDR3, the DNA is TGTGCCAGCAGATGGACTAGCGGGACCTACGAGCAGTACTTC. Amino acid sequence: CASRWTSGTYEQYF. The full variable domain, its missing parts supplied by reference TRBV2 and TRBJ2-7, is EPEVTQTPSHQVTQMGQEVILRCVPISNHLYFYWYRQILGQKVEFLVSFYNNEISEKSEIFDDQFSVERPDGSNFTLKIRSTKLEDSAMYFCASRWTSGTYEQYFGPGTRLTVT.

The rearrangement links TRBV27 to TRBJ2-1; 9 bases are a match to TRBD1. CDR1 and CDR2 (germline): MNHEY, SMNVEV (reference sequence). The CDR3 length is 15 residues. Unmatched junction bases numbered 8, after V lost 4 bases and J lost 7 bases. CDR3 in amino acids: CASSWDRVSSNEQFF. In DNA, the CDR3 is TGTGCCAGCAGTTGGGACAGGGTTTCCTCGAATGAGCAGTTCTTC.

The rearrangement joins TRBV19 to TRBJ1-5; 9 bases line up with TRBD1. The CDR3 covers 17 residues. From germline, CDR1 is LNHDA and CDR2 SQIVND (reference sequence). V dropped 2 bases and J dropped 3; count of bases not matched to a gene: 8. In DNA, the CDR3 is TGTGCCAGTAGTATAAATTCCGGGACAGGGCCCAATCAGCCCCAGCATTTT. Its translation is CASSINSGTGPNQPQHF.

The genes are TRBV27 and TRBJ2-7; TRBD1 matches at 9 bases. The CDR3 extends over 16 amino acids. Trimming cost V 5 bases and J 6 bases; bases outside gene matches: 14. Germline V gene sequence: CDR1 MNHEY, CDR2 SMNVEV (reference sequence). DNA of the CDR3: TGTGCCAGCAGTAAACCGGGACAGGGCGGAAAGACCGAGCAGTACTTC. This sequence encodes CASSKPGQGGKTEQYF.

The chain carries TRBV6-2 or TRBV6-3 and TRBJ2-7; possibly TRBD1 for D (5 bases). There are 17 residues in the CDR3. Germline V gives CDR1 MNHEY, CDR2 SVGEGT. The V gene lost 2 bases and the J gene lost 3 bases, with 20 bases spanning the gap. The DNA for the CDR3 is TGTGCCAGCAGTTACCCCACCGACAGTCTCCCCTTCTACGAGCAGTACTTC. It specifies CASSYPTDSLPFYEQYF.

The V and J genes are TRBV28 and TRBJ1-4; 9 bases fit TRBD1. The germline gives CDR1 MDHEN, CDR2 SYDVKM. Trimming took 7 bases from V and 10 from J; bases not matched to a gene: 10. This CDR3 comprises 14 residues. For the CDR3, the DNA is TGTGCCAGCATAATGACAGGGGGTTCAGCAAAACTGTTTTTT. Translated, it gives CASIMTGGSAKLFF.

The V gene is TRBV11-2, the J gene TRBJ1-5; D not certain. In germline, CDR1 is SGHAT, CDR2 FQNNGV. This CDR3 comprises 17 residues. Deletions cut 2 bases from V and 0 bases from J, with 14 bases between. The CDR3 loop reads CASSLHPTPSSNQPQHF. DNA of the CDR3: TGTGCCAGCAGCTTACATCCGACTCCTTCTAGCAATCAGCCCCAGCATTTT.

The chain has TRBV11-3 and TRBJ2-1; 8 positions match TRBD1. V lost 5 bases, J lost 8 bases, and 11 bases stayed unmatched. The CDR3 has 15 amino acids. The V gene's germline CDR1 is SGHNT and CDR2 YENEEA. The DNA for the CDR3 is TGTGCCAGCAGCCAACCGGGACAGGCTTTTGATGAGCAGTTCTTC. It codes for CASSQPGQAFDEQFF.

The chain joins TRBV27 to TRBJ2-6, with D possibly TRBD2 on 5 matching bases. The CDR3 length is 14 residues. V was cut by 3 bases and J by 6 bases, with 9 bases left in between. Germline loops: CDR1 MNHEY, CDR2 SMNVEV (reference sequence). CDR3: CASSFRGEANVLTF. In DNA, the CDR3 is TGTGCCAGCAGTTTTCGGGGTGAGGCCAACGTCCTGACTTTC.

This chain connects TRBV4-3 to TRBJ1-3, with TRBD1 matching over 8 bases. V dropped 1 base and J dropped 3; count of bases not matched to a gene: 2. This CDR3 is built from 15 residues. From germline, CDR1 is LGHNA and CDR2 YSLEER. The CDR3: CASSQGTGSGNTIYF. CDR3 in DNA: TGCGCCAGCAGCCAAGGGACAGGGAGTGGAAACACCATATATTTT.

The chain uses TRBV14 and TRBJ2-1, with D perhaps assigned TRBD1 or TRBD2 (5 bases each). Germline CDR1 and CDR2: SGHDN and FVKESK. The CDR3 totals 15 residues. V was cut by 4 bases and J by 1 base, with 11 bases left in between. CDR3: CASSLGPQSYNEQFF. The CDR3 DNA follows: TGTGCCAGCAGCCTGGGACCACAATCCTACAATGAGCAGTTCTTC.

The V and J genes are TRBV5-6 and TRBJ1-6, with 8 nucleotides matching TRBD1. The CDR3 runs 17 residues. The V gene end was trimmed by 0 bases and the J gene end by 7 bases; junction bases not matched to a gene: 9. Germline V gene sequence: CDR1 SGHDT, CDR2 YYEEEE. The CDR3 spells CASSLDDRGWGNSPLHF. DNA for the CDR3: TGTGCCAGCAGCTTGGACGACAGGGGTTGGGGAAATTCACCCCTCCACTTT.

This rearrangement joins TRBV6-4 to TRBJ2-5; 10 bases fit TRBD1. J lost 3 bases, V lost 3 bases, and 7 bases had no gene match. Per germline, CDR1 MRHNA and CDR2 SNTAGT. This CDR3 is 16 amino acids long. In DNA, the CDR3 is TGTGCCAGCAGTGAATCACCGGGACAGGGGAAAGAGACCCAGTACTTC. Encoded protein: CASSESPGQGKETQYF.

This chain joins TRBV12-5 and TRBJ1-1; unclear D gene. CDR1 and CDR2 (germline): LGHNT, FRNRAP. This CDR3 contains 11 residues. V shed 1 base and J shed 8 bases, with 5 bases lying between them. The CDR3 bases are TGTGCTAGTGGTTTGGGTGCAGAAGCTTTCTTT. This codes for CASGLGAEAFF.

This rearrangement joins TRBV30 to TRBJ2-4; D uncertain. The CDR3 is 15 residues long. Germline-derived CDR1 and CDR2 are GTSNPN and SVGIG (reference sequence). The V and J ends lost 3 bases and 0 bases respectively, with 12 bases between them. CDR3: CAWSPKSTAKNIQYF. CDR3 nucleotides: TGTGCCTGGAGCCCCAAGTCCACAGCCAAAAACATTCAGTACTTC.

The chain couples TRBV12-3 or TRBV12-4 to TRBJ1-2, with 9 nucleotides matching TRBD1. Germline trimming cut 5 bases from V and 6 bases from J; bases unmatched to any gene: 1. The length of the CDR3 is 12 residues. The CDR3 protein is CASSRQGDGYTF. In nucleotides, the CDR3 is TGTGCCAGCAGTCGACAGGGGGATGGCTACACCTTC.

The V call is TRBV4-1, the J call TRBJ2-1; TRBD1 might be the D (7 bases). The length of the CDR3 is 22 residues. Germline V gives CDR1 MGHRA, CDR2 YSYEKL. Trimming removed 1 base at V and 0 bases at J, with 28 bases between. The CDR3 reads CASSQAEGAGRFLSSSYNEQFF. In DNA form, the CDR3 reads TGCGCCAGCAGCCAAGCAGAGGGGGCGGGACGGTTCTTATCTAGCTCCTACAATGAGCAGTTCTTC.

The V call is TRBV9, the J call TRBJ1-1; D is possibly TRBD1 (6 bases). The V end lost 3 bases, the J end lost 8 bases, and 11 bases lay between the germline ends. There are 12 residues in the CDR3. The germline gives CDR1 SGDLS, CDR2 YYNGEE. For the CDR3, the DNA is TGTGCCAGCAGCGGACGGGGGACAGAAGCTTTCTTT. It translates to CASSGRGTEAFF.

The chain couples TRBV24-1 to TRBJ1-5, with TRBD1 matching 8 bases. CDR1 KGHDR and CDR2 SFDVKD come from the germline V gene. This CDR3 is 16 amino acids long. Losses at the gene ends were 9 bases for V and 4 bases for J; bases not matched to a gene: 13. CDR3 in amino acids: CATGDSGTGINQPQHF. Here the CDR3 DNA reads TGTGCCACCGGAGACTCCGGGACAGGAATTAATCAGCCCCAGCATTTT.

The chain recombines TRBV7-9 with TRBJ2-7; D may be TRBD1 (7 bases). The germline V gene has CDR1 SEHNR and CDR2 FQNEAQ (reference sequence). This CDR3 has 18 residues. The germline V and J ends were trimmed by 2 bases and 4 bases, with 24 bases remaining between them. CDR3 protein: CASSLSPAGRGFPYEQYF. In nucleotides, the CDR3 is TGTGCCAGCAGCTTATCCCCAGCGGGCAGGGGGTTCCCTTACGAGCAGTACTTC.

The genes are TRBV3-1 (or the pseudogene TRBV3-2) and TRBJ2-1; 12 nucleotides match TRBD2. The CDR3 runs to 16 residues. V lost 5 bases, J lost 6 bases, and 8 bases stayed unmatched. The germline gives CDR1 LGHDT, CDR2 YNNKEL (reference sequence). CDR3 protein: CASSTLTSGGPNEQFF. The CDR3 region has the DNA TGTGCCAGCAGCACCCTGACTAGCGGGGGTCCCAATGAGCAGTTCTTC.

This sequence joins TRBV5-4 and TRBJ1-2; no firm D call. V lost 7 bases to trimming and J lost 6 bases, with 13 bases between them. The CDR3 contains 12 residues. Germline V lookup: CDR1 SGHNT, CDR2 YYREEE (reference sequence). This CDR3 reads CASRTPADGYTF. In nucleotides, the CDR3 is TGTGCCAGCCGAACTCCAGCAGATGGCTACACCTTC.

The gene calls are TRBV5-1 and TRBJ1-1; D call uncertain. Trimming pared 0 bases from V and 2 bases from J, leaving 5 bases between. From germline, CDR1 is SGHRS and CDR2 YFSETQ. CDR3 length equals 13 residues. The CDR3 is CASSLGANTEAFF. In DNA, the CDR3 is TGCGCCAGCAGCTTGGGGGCAAACACTGAAGCTTTCTTT.

This chain links TRBV15 with TRBJ1-3; 8 bases line up with TRBD1. CDR1 LNHNV and CDR2 YYDKDF come from the germline V gene (reference sequence). The CDR3 covers 17 residues. Trimming removed 1 base from V and 7 bases from J; junction bases left unmatched: 12. CDR3 sequence (DNA): TGTGCCACCAGCAGAGTACTCCGCGACAGGGGAGGGAACACCATATATTTT. Translation gives CATSRVLRDRGGNTIYF.

J is TRBJ2-6 and V is TRBV19; 7 bases are shared with TRBD1. The CDR3 spans 15 residues. Germline loops: CDR1 LNHDA, CDR2 SQIVND (reference sequence). The trim removed 7 bases at V and 2 bases at J, leaving 5 bases unmatched. The CDR3 reads CASNPGTAGANVLTF. The DNA of the CDR3 is TGTGCCAGTAACCCCGGGACAGCTGGGGCCAACGTCCTGACTTTC.